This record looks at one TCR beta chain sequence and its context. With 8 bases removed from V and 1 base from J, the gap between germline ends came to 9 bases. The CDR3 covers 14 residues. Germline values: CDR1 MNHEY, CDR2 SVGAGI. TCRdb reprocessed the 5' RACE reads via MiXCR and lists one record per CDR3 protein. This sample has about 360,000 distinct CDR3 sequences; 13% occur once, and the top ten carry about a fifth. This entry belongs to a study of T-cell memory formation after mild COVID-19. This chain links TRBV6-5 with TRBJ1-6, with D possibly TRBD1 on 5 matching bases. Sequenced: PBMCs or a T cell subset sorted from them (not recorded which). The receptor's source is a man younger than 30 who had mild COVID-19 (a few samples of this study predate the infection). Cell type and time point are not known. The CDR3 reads CASHRGSYNSPLHF. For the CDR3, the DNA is TGTGCCAGCCACCGGGGGTCCTATAATTCACCCCTCCACTTT.